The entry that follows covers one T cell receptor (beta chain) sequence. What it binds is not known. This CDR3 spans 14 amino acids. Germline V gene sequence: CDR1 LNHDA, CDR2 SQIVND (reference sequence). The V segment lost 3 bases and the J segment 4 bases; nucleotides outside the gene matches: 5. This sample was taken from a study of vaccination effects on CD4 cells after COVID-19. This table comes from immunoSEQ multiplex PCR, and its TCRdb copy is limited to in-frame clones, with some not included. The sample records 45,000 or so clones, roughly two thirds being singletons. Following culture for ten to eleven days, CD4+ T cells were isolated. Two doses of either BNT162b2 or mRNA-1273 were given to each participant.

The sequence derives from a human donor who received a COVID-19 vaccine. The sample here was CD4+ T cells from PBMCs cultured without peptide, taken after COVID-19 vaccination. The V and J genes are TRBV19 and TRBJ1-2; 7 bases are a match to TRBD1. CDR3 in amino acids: CASSIDRAFYGYTF. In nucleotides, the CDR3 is TGTGCCAGTAGTATTGACAGGGCCTTCTATGGCTACACCTTC.